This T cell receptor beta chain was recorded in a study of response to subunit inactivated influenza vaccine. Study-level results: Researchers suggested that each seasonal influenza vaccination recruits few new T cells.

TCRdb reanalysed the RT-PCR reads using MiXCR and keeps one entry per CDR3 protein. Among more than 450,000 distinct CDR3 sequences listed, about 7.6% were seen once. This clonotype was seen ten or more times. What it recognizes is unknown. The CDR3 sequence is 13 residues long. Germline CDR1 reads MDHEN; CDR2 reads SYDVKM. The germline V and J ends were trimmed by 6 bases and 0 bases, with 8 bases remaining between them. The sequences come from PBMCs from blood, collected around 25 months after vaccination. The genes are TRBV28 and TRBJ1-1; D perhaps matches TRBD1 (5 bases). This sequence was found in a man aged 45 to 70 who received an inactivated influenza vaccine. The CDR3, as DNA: TGTGCCAGCAGGGCAGGGATGAACACTGAAGCTTTCTTT. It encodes CASRAGMNTEAFF.